A selection of T cell receptor beta chains follows, all from one sample in a study of regulatory dendritic cells for organ transplantation. These receptors lack a known antigen. Data came from immunoSEQ multiplex PCR; TCRdb stores just in-frame clones and leaves some out. The table shows approximately 12,000 clones, with 89% occurring only once. Sequencing was carried out using naive CD8+ T cells from blood cultured with regulatory dendritic cells. Every receptor here comes from a human donor in good health. Both conserved end residues are part of each CDR3. D genes are given only for firm matches.

>TRBV7-2|NA|TRBJ2-4
CASSSLFGGLENIQYF
TGTGCCAGCAGCAGCCTTTTTGGGGGCCTGGAAAACATTCAGTACTTC
>TRBV18|TRBD2|TRBJ2-2
CASSREIGLFF
TGTGCCAGCTCGCGGGAGATTGGGCTGTTTTTT
>TRBV6-1|NA|TRBJ1-1
CASRRKNTEAFF
TGTGCCAGCAGGAGGAAAAACACTGAAGCTTTCTTT
>TRBV7-9|TRBD1|TRBJ2-7
CASSLRDRAYEQYF
TGTGCCAGCAGCCTTAGGGACAGAGCCTACGAGCAGTACTTC
>TRBV7-9|NA|TRBJ2-1
CASSSSWGRNEQFF
TGTGCCAGCAGCTCCTCGTGGGGGAGGAATGAGCAGTTCTTC
>TRBV20-1|NA|TRBJ2-3
CSHGKTDTQYF
TGCAGTCACGGAAAAACAGATACGCAGTATTTT
>TRBV5-6|NA|TRBJ2-1
CASSQGQTGAQQFF
TGTGCCAGCAGCCAAGGACAGACTGGGGCTCAGCAGTTCTTC
>TRBV5-6|NA|TRBJ2-2
CASSLGVGTGELFF
TGTGCCAGCAGCTTGGGAGTGGGGACCGGGGAGCTGTTTTTT
>TRBV27|TRBD2|TRBJ2-7
CASSLAGENYEQYF
TGTGCCAGCAGCTTAGCGGGAGAGAACTACGAGCAGTACTTC
>TRBV14|TRBD1|TRBJ1-2
CASSQDRGPNYGYTF
TGTGCCAGCAGCCAAGACAGGGGGCCGAATTATGGCTACACCTTC
>TRBV4-3|TRBD1|TRBJ2-7
CASSPGQISYEQYF
TGCGCCAGCAGCCCGGGACAGATCTCCTACGAGCAGTACTTC
>TRBV4-2|TRBD2|TRBJ2-3
CASSHLAGGRTDTQYF
TGTGCCAGCAGCCATTTAGCGGGGGGCCGCACAGATACGCAGTATTTT
>TRBV19|NA|TRBJ1-1
CASSSWTYTEAFF
TGTGCCAGTAGTTCTTGGACGTACACTGAAGCTTTCTTT
>TRBV4-1|NA|TRBJ2-7
CASSQDRGPYEQYF
TGCGCCAGCAGCCAAGATCGAGGGCCCTACGAGCAGTACTTC
>TRBV3-1/TRBV3-2|NA|TRBJ1-5
CASQPQHF
TGTGCCAGCCAGCCCCAGCATTTT